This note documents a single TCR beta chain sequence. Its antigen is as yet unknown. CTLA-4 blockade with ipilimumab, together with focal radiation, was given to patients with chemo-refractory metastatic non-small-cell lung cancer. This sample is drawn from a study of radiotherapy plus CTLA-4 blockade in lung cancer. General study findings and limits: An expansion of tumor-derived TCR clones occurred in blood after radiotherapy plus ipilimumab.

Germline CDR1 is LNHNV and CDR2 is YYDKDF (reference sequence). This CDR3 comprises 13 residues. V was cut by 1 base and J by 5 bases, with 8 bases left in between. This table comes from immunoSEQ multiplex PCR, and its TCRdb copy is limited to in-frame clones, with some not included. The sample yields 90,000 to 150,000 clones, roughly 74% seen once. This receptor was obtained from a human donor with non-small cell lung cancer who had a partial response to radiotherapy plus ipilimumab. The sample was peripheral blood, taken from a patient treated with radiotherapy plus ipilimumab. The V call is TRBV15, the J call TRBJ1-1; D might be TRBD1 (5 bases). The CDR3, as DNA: TGTGCCACCAGCAGAGTCGGGGGGACTGAAGCTTTCTTT. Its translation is CATSRVGGTEAFF.